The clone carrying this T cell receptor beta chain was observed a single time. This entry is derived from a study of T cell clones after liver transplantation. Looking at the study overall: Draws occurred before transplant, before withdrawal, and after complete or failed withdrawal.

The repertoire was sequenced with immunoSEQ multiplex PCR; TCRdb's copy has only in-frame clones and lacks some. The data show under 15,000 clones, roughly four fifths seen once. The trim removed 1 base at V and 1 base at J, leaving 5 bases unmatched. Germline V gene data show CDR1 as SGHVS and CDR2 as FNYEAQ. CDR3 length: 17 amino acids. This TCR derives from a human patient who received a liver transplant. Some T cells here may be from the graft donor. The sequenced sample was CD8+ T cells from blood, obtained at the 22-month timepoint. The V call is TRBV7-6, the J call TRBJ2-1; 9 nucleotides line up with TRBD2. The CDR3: CASSLDSAGGSYNEQFF. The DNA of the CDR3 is TGTGCCAGCAGCTTAGATTCAGCGGGGGGTTCCTACAATGAGCAGTTCTTC.